This entry lists 26 T cell receptor beta chains sequenced from one sample in a study of neurological immune-mediated disorders. Time point specified: technical triplicate 3. TCRdb redid the calling of the 5' RACE reads with MiXCR, one entry per CDR3 protein. The repertoire consists of about 42,000 distinct CDR3 sequences, with around a fifth occurring once and the leading ten covering about 4.5%. What was sequenced was PBMCs. These receptors all stem from a man aged 55 to 70 with HTLV-1-associated myelopathy (HAM/TSP).

This chain joins TRBV3-1 and TRBJ2-7; 8 bases map to TRBD2. Germline CDR1 LGHDT, CDR2 YNNKEL (reference sequence). The CDR3 runs to 14 residues. V was pared by 4 bases and J by 6 bases, with 8 bases of the junction left unmatched. The chain's CDR3 is CASSLAGGRGEQYF. CDR3 bases: TGTGCCAGCAGCCTGGCGGGAGGCAGAGGCGAGCAGTACTTC.

V gene TRBV24-1 combines with J gene TRBJ2-1, with D possibly being TRBD2 (5 bases). The V gene's germline CDR1 is KGHDR and CDR2 SFDVKD. The V end lost 1 base, the J end lost 4 bases, and 7 bases lay between the germline ends. The CDR3 has 14 residues. The DNA for the CDR3 is TGTGCCACCAGTGATTTTGGAGGTTACAATGAGCAGTTCTTC. Its protein is CATSDFGGYNEQFF.

Ten or more counts support this clonotype. The rearrangement joins TRBV20-1 to TRBJ2-1; D is tentatively TRBD1 or TRBD2 (5 bases each). The V and J ends lost 3 bases and 6 bases respectively, with 12 bases between them. The CDR3 contains 13 residues. Germline V gives CDR1 DFQATT, CDR2 SNEGSKA (reference sequence). The CDR3 spells CSASLAGTNEQFF. CDR3 nucleotide sequence: TGCAGTGCTAGCCTGGCAGGGACCAATGAGCAGTTCTTC.

This clonotype was recorded at least ten times. V usage is TRBV9 and J usage is TRBJ1-6; D call uncertain. The CDR3 sequence is 13 residues long. CDR1 and CDR2 from the germline V gene are SGDLS and YYNGEE. V lost 0 bases to trimming and J lost 7 bases, with 5 bases between them. CDR3: CASSVAANSPLHF. In nucleotides, the CDR3 is TGTGCCAGCAGCGTAGCTGCGAATTCACCCCTCCACTTT.

The J gene is TRBJ2-3, the V gene TRBV4-1; 12 bases are shared with TRBD2. The length of the CDR3 is 18 residues. V lost 1 base and J lost 1; bases outside the gene matches: 6. The germline gives CDR1 MGHRA, CDR2 YSYEKL. CDR3: CASSQGASGRGGTDTQYF. The CDR3 coding sequence is TGCGCCAGCAGCCAAGGAGCTAGCGGGAGGGGAGGCACAGATACGCAGTATTTT.

This clonotype appeared many times. V gene TRBV7-9 combines with J gene TRBJ2-1; weak D call: TRBD2 (5 bases). The V and J ends lost 5 bases and 7 bases respectively, with 15 bases between them. Per the germline V gene, CDR1 is SEHNR and CDR2 is FQNEAQ (reference sequence). The CDR3 covers 14 residues. CDR3 amino acids: CASSPLLETNEQFF. The CDR3 coding sequence is TGTGCCAGCAGCCCCCTACTAGAAACTAATGAGCAGTTCTTC.

This clonotype was detected many times. The chain joins TRBV7-2 to TRBJ2-3; D is unclear. The CDR3 sequence is 15 residues long. Germline CDR1 SGHTA, CDR2 FQGNSA. The V end lost 0 bases, the J end lost 0 bases, and 7 bases lay between the germline ends. For the CDR3, the DNA is TGTGCCAGCAGCTTAGCCGGCAGGAGCACAGATACGCAGTATTTT. It codes for CASSLAGRSTDTQYF.

The chain joins TRBV7-2 to TRBJ2-7, with D tentatively TRBD2 (6 bases). Between the trimmed V and J ends, which lost 3 bases and 2 bases, there was a span of 11 bases. The CDR3 has 14 amino acids. Germline V gene sequence: CDR1 SGHTA, CDR2 FQGNSA. The CDR3 spells CASSFGTVAYEQYF. The CDR3 nucleotides are TGTGCCAGCAGCTTCGGGACTGTAGCCTACGAGCAGTACTTC.

This clonotype was recorded many times. The chain employs TRBV5-1 and TRBJ2-3; 10 bases fit TRBD2. The ends lost 0 bases at V and 2 bases at J; junction bases unmatched: 3. The CDR3 has 16 residues. CDR1 and CDR2 (germline): SGHRS, YFSETQ. CDR3: CASSLGTSGFTDTQYF. CDR3 nucleotide sequence: TGCGCCAGCAGCTTGGGGACTAGCGGATTCACAGATACGCAGTATTTT.

The table lists this clonotype with many counts. The V and J genes are TRBV5-8 and TRBJ2-7; D is unclear. Germline loops: CDR1 SGHTS, CDR2 YDEGEE. The CDR3 totals 12 residues. The V and J ends lost 1 base and 6 bases respectively, with 8 bases between them. In DNA form, the CDR3 reads TGTGCCAGCAGCTTGCCTTCGTTCGAGCAGTACTTC. This codes for CASSLPSFEQYF. Full variable domain (remainder filled in from reference TRBV5-8 and TRBJ2-7): EAGVTQSPTHLIKTRGQQATLRCSPISGHTSVYWYQQALGLGLQFLLWYDEGEERNRGNFPPRFSGRQFPNYSSELNVNALELEDSALYLCASSLPSFEQYFGPGTRLTVT.

This clonotype occurred many times. V gene TRBV9 combines with J gene TRBJ2-7, with 7 bases lining up with TRBD1. The germline V gene encodes CDR1 SGDLS and CDR2 YYNGEE. V lost 0 bases to trimming and J lost 0 bases; unmatched junction nucleotides: 6. CDR3 length: 16 amino acids. CDR3 in DNA: TGTGCCAGCAGCGTAGAAGGACAGGCGGGCTCCTACGAGCAGTACTTC. Translation gives CASSVEGQAGSYEQYF.

Many counts were recorded for this clonotype. The rearrangement links TRBV5-1 to TRBJ2-5; D uncertain. Between the trimmed V and J ends, which lost 0 bases and 2 bases, there was a span of 14 bases. CDR3 length equals 16 residues. In germline, CDR1 is SGHRS, CDR2 YFSETQ. CDR3 sequence: CASSLEAANKQETQYF. CDR3 in DNA: TGCGCCAGCAGCTTGGAGGCAGCTAACAAACAAGAGACCCAGTACTTC.

The sample holds one count of this clonotype. This sequence joins TRBV5-1 and TRBJ1-2, with 8 positions matching TRBD1. The CDR3 contains 15 residues. CDR1 and CDR2 from the germline V gene are SGHRS and YFSETQ. Unmatched junction bases numbered 4, after V lost 0 bases and J lost 3 bases. The CDR3 spells CASSLDYRGDYGYTF. CDR3 nucleotide sequence: TGCGCCAGCAGCTTGGATTACAGGGGGGACTATGGCTACACCTTC.

This chain joins TRBV20-1 and TRBJ2-3, with a tentative D call TRBD1 (7 bases). This CDR3 contains 14 residues. Germline V gene data show CDR1 as DFQATT and CDR2 as SNEGSKA (reference sequence). V lost 3 bases, J lost 5 bases, and 15 bases lay in between. This CDR3 is CSASQGGPGDTQYF. CDR3 nucleotide sequence: TGCAGTGCTAGCCAGGGGGGTCCGGGAGATACGCAGTATTTT.

This clonotype was counted many times. This rearrangement joins TRBV18 to TRBJ1-1; D is unresolved. V was shortened by 3 bases and J by 0 bases, with 17 bases between the two germline ends. In germline, CDR1 is KGHSH, CDR2 LQKENI. The CDR3 runs 17 residues. The CDR3 sequence: CASSPSLSLGLNTEAFF. The CDR3 nucleotides read TGTGCCAGCTCACCTAGTCTCTCTCTGGGATTGAACACTGAAGCTTTCTTT.

The genes are TRBV28 and TRBJ2-5; 7 bases agree with TRBD2. Germline V lookup: CDR1 MDHEN, CDR2 SYDVKM. This CDR3 has 12 residues. In nucleotides, the CDR3 is TGTGTTAGCTCGCGACTAGCCGAGACCCAGTACTTC. It translates to CVSSRLAETQYF.

This clonotype occurred many times. The junction differs from germline at one of its ends, possibly a read error. V and J are TRBV20-1 and TRBJ2-5, with a possible D match to TRBD1 (5 bases). The CDR3 has 12 residues. From germline, CDR1 is DFQATT and CDR2 SNEGSKA (reference sequence). DNA of the CDR3: TGCAGTGCAAGAGAAGGGGAAGAGACCCAGTACTTC. Its translation: CSAREGEETQYF.

This clonotype has a count of ten or more. V usage is TRBV5-1 and J usage is TRBJ1-1, with 8 bases that match TRBD1. CDR1 is SGHRS, CDR2 YFSETQ, per germline. CDR3 length equals 16 residues. V was clipped by 4 bases and J by 5 bases; unmatched bases: 13. The CDR3 nucleotides are TGCGCCAGCAGCCTTGGACAGGGAGGGGTGGGAACTGAAGCTTTCTTT. The encoded protein is CASSLGQGGVGTEAFF.

This clonotype has at least ten counts. J is TRBJ2-3 and V is TRBV5-5, with 9 bases identical to TRBD2. The V gene end was trimmed by 1 base and the J gene end by 3 bases; junction bases not matched to a gene: 6. Germline V gene sequence: CDR1 SGHKS, CDR2 YYEKEE (reference sequence). This CDR3 has 16 amino acids. The CDR3 loop is CASSLLAGLMTDTQYF. DNA of the CDR3: TGTGCCAGCAGCTTGCTAGCGGGATTGATGACAGATACGCAGTATTTT.

The rearrangement joins TRBV7-2 to TRBJ2-3; TRBD2 is a possible D gene (6 bases). This CDR3 is built from 16 residues. Germline V gene data show CDR1 as SGHTA and CDR2 as FQGNSA. Trimming took 5 bases from V and 3 from J, leaving 18 bases between them. CDR3 nucleotide sequence: TGTGCCAGCAGCCTCACCACCGGGAGCGGAACAGATACGCAGTATTTT. Translation: CASSLTTGSGTDTQYF.

Many counts were recorded for this clonotype. V is TRBV3-1 and J is TRBJ1-5; D remains unclear. Germline V gene lookup returns CDR1 LGHDT and CDR2 YNNKEL (reference sequence). There are 12 residues in the CDR3. V lost 1 base, J lost 5 bases, and 3 bases lay in between. CDR3 nucleotides: TGTGCCAGCAGCCAAGGGTATCAGCCCCAGCATTTT. Its translation: CASSQGYQPQHF.

At least ten counts were recorded for this clonotype. The rearrangement links TRBV21-1 to TRBJ1-1; TRBD1 is the table's D call and was not checked against the DNA. TRBV21-1 is marked as a pseudogene. The CDR3 has 14 amino acids. DNA of the CDR3: TGTGCCAGCACTCCCCAGATCAATACAGGCAAAGCTTTCTTT. Translated, it gives CASTPQINTGKAFF.

This clonotype was recorded many times. The chain carries TRBV5-5 and TRBJ2-1, with 7 bases identical to TRBD2. This CDR3 has 16 residues. Germline values: CDR1 SGHKS, CDR2 YYEKEE (reference sequence). The J segment lost 3 bases and the V segment lost 1 base, leaving 7 bases of the junction unmatched. The CDR3 spells CASSLPTGGLYNEQFF. The DNA for the CDR3 is TGTGCCAGCAGCTTGCCGACGGGAGGCCTCTACAATGAGCAGTTCTTC.

This clonotype showed up many times. CDR3 residues: CASSLMGGRLNTEAFF. The CDR3 region has the DNA TGTGCCAGCAGCTTAATGGGGGGCAGACTGAACACTGAAGCTTTCTTT. The chain is built from TRBV7-3 and TRBJ1-1; weak D call: TRBD1 (6 bases). This CDR3 is built from 16 residues. The V end was cut by 1 base, the J end by 0 bases, with 12 bases between. The germline V gene has CDR1 SGHTA and CDR2 FQGTGA. Supplemented by reference TRBV7-3 and TRBJ1-1, the full variable domain reads GAGVSQTPSNKVTEKGKYVELRCDPISGHTALYWYRQSLGQGPEFLIYFQGTGAADDSGLPNDRFFAVRPEGSVSTLKIQRTERGDSAVYLCASSLMGGRLNTEAFFGQGTRLTVV.

This clonotype came up many times. The chain joins TRBV7-9 to TRBJ2-2; D possibly corresponds to TRBD1 (5 bases). There are 17 residues in the CDR3. Germline CDR1 reads SEHNR; CDR2 reads FQNEAQ (reference sequence). V was pared by 5 bases and J by 5 bases, with 21 bases between. CDR3 sequence: CASSRLDIGDRTGELFF. The CDR3 nucleotides are TGTGCCAGCAGCCGCCTGGACATAGGAGACCGTACCGGGGAGCTGTTTTTT.

The chain links TRBV24-1 to TRBJ2-6; D could derive from TRBD1 or TRBD2 (5 bases each). V was trimmed by 4 bases and J by 2 bases, leaving 14 bases between them. There are 17 residues in the CDR3. Germline CDR1 reads KGHDR; CDR2 reads SFDVKD. The CDR3 bases are TGTGCCACCAGTGACGGGGCCCCGGACGCTGGGGCCAACGTCCTGACTTTC. As protein: CATSDGAPDAGANVLTF.